Below, 17 T cell receptor beta chains from the same sample are listed, as sequenced in a study of T-cell memory formation after mild COVID-19. Via MiXCR, TCRdb re-called the 5' RACE reads, giving one row per CDR3 protein. The sample includes around 250,000 distinct CDR3 sequences, around 15% of them seen just once. Sequencing was done on a sample of PBMCs or a T cell subset sorted from them (not recorded which). The receptors derive from a man aged 18 to 35 who had mild COVID-19 (a few samples of this study predate the infection). Cell type and time point are not known.

This clonotype was recorded many times. The J gene is TRBJ2-7, the V gene TRBV27; 7 nucleotides agree with TRBD1. V lost 6 bases to trimming and J lost 7 bases; unmatched junction nucleotides: 6. CDR1 and CDR2 (germline): MNHEY, SMNVEV (reference sequence). The CDR3 is 12 amino acids. CDR3 nucleotide sequence: TGTGCCAGCAGCATAACAGGGGAGGAGCAGTACTTC. This codes for CASSITGEEQYF.

V is TRBV20-1 and J is TRBJ2-7, with TRBD1 matching 9 bases. CDR1 and CDR2 from the germline V gene are DFQATT and SNEGSKA (reference sequence). J gave up 2 bases and V 0 bases, and 8 bases lay outside the gene matches. This CDR3 is built from 16 residues. In nucleotides, the CDR3 is TGCAGTGCTAGAGACCCGGGACAGGGAACCCCCTACGAGCAGTACGTC. Its protein product is CSARDPGQGTPYEQYV.

In this sample, this clonotype turned up a few times. V gene TRBV7-9 combines with J gene TRBJ2-3; 8 bases match TRBD1. The CDR3 runs to 15 residues. Germline CDR1 is SEHNR and CDR2 is FQNEAQ (reference sequence). The trim removed 6 bases at V and 8 bases at J, leaving 13 bases unmatched. The CDR3 reads CASRPGTGPIGTQYF. DNA of the CDR3: TGTGCCAGCAGACCCGGGACAGGCCCTATCGGTACGCAGTATTTT.

This clonotype appeared a few times. The rearrangement joins TRBV4-1 to TRBJ2-7, with 11 bases that match TRBD2. Trimming at V came to 2 bases and at J to 1 base, leaving 1 base not matched to a gene. Germline V gene data show CDR1 as MGHRA and CDR2 as YSYEKL. The CDR3 runs 15 residues. The CDR3 bases are TGCGCCAGCAGCCAACGACTAGCGGGATCCTACGAGCAGTACTTC. Protein product: CASSQRLAGSYEQYF.

The V and J genes are TRBV9 and TRBJ2-7; TRBD1 matches at 10 bases. Looked up from germline, CDR1 is SGDLS and CDR2 is YYNGEE. The CDR3 spans 16 residues. Trimming removed 0 bases from V and 7 bases from J; junction bases left unmatched: 10. DNA of the CDR3: TGTGCCAGCAGCGTAGCGTCCGGGACAGGGGTGGGGGAGCAGTACTTC. It specifies CASSVASGTGVGEQYF.

This clonotype was picked up a small number of times. The chain combines TRBV7-9 with TRBJ2-1; 7 positions agree with TRBD2. Trimming at V came to 1 base and at J to 9 bases, leaving 9 bases not matched to a gene. The CDR3 length is 15 residues. Germline CDR1 SEHNR, CDR2 FQNEAQ (reference sequence). The CDR3 is CASSLGGGRGVEQFF. In DNA, the CDR3 is TGTGCCAGCAGCTTAGGGGGAGGGCGCGGAGTTGAGCAGTTCTTC.

The chain carries TRBV6-2 or TRBV6-3 and TRBJ1-1, with D perhaps matching TRBD1 (6 bases). The CDR3 totals 15 residues. Trimming stripped 6 bases from V and 4 bases from J, with 18 bases between. Germline V gene lookup returns CDR1 MNHEY and CDR2 SVGEGT. This CDR3 is CASRTVQGRGTEAFF. The CDR3 DNA reads as TGTGCCAGCAGGACCGTACAGGGTCGGGGCACTGAAGCTTTCTTT.

The chain carries TRBV4-1 and TRBJ2-5; the D is unclear. The V and J ends lost 0 bases and 7 bases respectively, with 3 bases between them. The CDR3 contains 11 residues. Germline loops: CDR1 MGHRA, CDR2 YSYEKL. The CDR3 loop reads CASSQDLTQYF. CDR3 coding DNA: TGCGCCAGCAGCCAAGATTTGACCCAGTACTTC.

This clonotype was observed a handful of times. The chain has TRBV5-1 and TRBJ2-3; D ambiguous. This CDR3 comprises 16 residues. With 4 bases removed from V and 1 base from J, the gap between germline ends came to 16 bases. Per germline, CDR1 SGHRS and CDR2 YFSETQ. As DNA, the CDR3 is TGCGCCAGCAGCCCCGTGTCGGGCTCGGGCACAGATACGCAGTATTTT. It codes for CASSPVSGSGTDTQYF.

This clonotype has just a few counts. The J gene is TRBJ1-2, the V gene TRBV10-3, with D hard to call. Per germline, CDR1 ENHRY and CDR2 SYGVKD. This CDR3 is 13 amino acids long. V was clipped by 4 bases and J by 4 bases, with 10 bases between them. The CDR3 reads CAISGTEPYGYTF. The CDR3 DNA is TGTGCCATCAGTGGAACAGAGCCCTATGGCTACACCTTC.

This clonotype has a handful of counts. The gene calls are TRBV5-1 and TRBJ2-7, with 8 bases that match TRBD1. The germline CDR1 and CDR2 sequences are SGHRS and YFSETQ. The CDR3 extends over 15 amino acids. V was clipped by 3 bases and J by 3 bases; unmatched bases: 8. This chain's CDR3 is CASSSGGTGVYEQYF. The CDR3 region has the DNA TGCGCCAGCAGCTCAGGTGGGACAGGAGTCTACGAGCAGTACTTC.

The chain carries TRBV20-1 and TRBJ2-2; D is unresolved. Looked up from germline, CDR1 is DFQATT and CDR2 is SNEGSKA (reference sequence). Deletions cut 1 base from V and 1 base from J, with 10 bases between. CDR3 length: 15 residues. The CDR3 spells CSARARTENTGELFF. In nucleotides, the CDR3 is TGCAGTGCTAGAGCTCGGACGGAGAACACCGGGGAGCTGTTTTTT.

The chain uses TRBV4-1 and TRBJ1-2; D perhaps matches TRBD1 (6 bases). The V end was cut by 1 base, the J end by 8 bases, with 14 bases between. CDR1 is MGHRA, CDR2 YSYEKL, per germline. This CDR3 is built from 14 residues. The chain's CDR3 is CASSQVGGAGGYTF. The DNA for the CDR3 is TGCGCCAGCAGCCAAGTTGGGGGCGCGGGGGGCTACACCTTC.

The sample holds a few counts of this clonotype. The chain is built from TRBV5-1 and TRBJ2-5; D possibly corresponds to TRBD2 (5 bases). Looked up from germline, CDR1 is SGHRS and CDR2 is YFSETQ. Trimming took 0 bases from V and 3 from J, leaving 9 bases between them. The CDR3 contains 14 residues. As DNA, the CDR3 is TGCGCCAGCAGCTTGGGGAGGACGAAAGAGACCCAGTACTTC. It specifies CASSLGRTKETQYF. Combining the CDR3 with reference TRBV5-1 and TRBJ2-5 gives the whole variable domain KAGVTQTPRYLIKTRGQQVTLSCSPISGHRSVSWYQQTPGQGLQFLFEYFSETQRNKGNFPGRFSGRQFSNSRSEMNVSTLELGDSALYLCASSLGRTKETQYFGPGTRLLVL.

The V gene is TRBV18, the J gene TRBJ1-1; no clear D. Trimming removed 6 bases at V and 4 bases at J, with 15 bases between. The CDR3 spans 14 residues. Germline V lookup: CDR1 KGHSH, CDR2 LQKENI. The CDR3 region has the DNA TGTGCCAGCTCCCCTGAAGTGGCTGGCACTGAAGCTTTCTTT. This encodes CASSPEVAGTEAFF.

The V call is TRBV25-1, the J call TRBJ1-5; tentatively, D is TRBD1 (6 bases). V was clipped by 2 bases and J by 7 bases, with 6 bases between them. The CDR3 covers 12 residues. The germline V gene has CDR1 MGHDK and CDR2 SYGVNS. CDR3 nucleotide sequence: TGTGCCAGCAGTGAAAGGGGGCAGCCCCAGCATTTT. Amino acid sequence: CASSERGQPQHF.

This clonotype occurred a few times. The rearrangement joins TRBV20-1 to TRBJ2-2; D may match TRBD1 or TRBD2 (5 bases each). The CDR3 runs to 16 residues. Germline V gene lookup returns CDR1 DFQATT and CDR2 SNEGSKA (reference sequence). Between the trimmed V and J ends, which lost 2 bases and 3 bases, there was a span of 16 bases. The CDR3 here is CSARTTGTADTGELFF. The CDR3 DNA reads as TGCAGTGCTAGAACCACCGGGACGGCGGACACCGGGGAGCTGTTTTTT.